This entry concerns a single T cell receptor (beta chain). Its antigen is currently unknown. The intended depth for sequencing was 1 in 200,000 to 1 in 1 million T cells. Assay: immunoSEQ multiplex PCR; the TCRdb copy retains only in-frame clones and omits some. Altogether about 72,000 clones are present, 80% being singletons, with the ten largest covering roughly 8%. This sample is drawn from a study of cytotoxic CD8 clonotypes in ibrutinib-treated CLL. Study-wide points: Patients showed higher baseline clonality than age-matched healthy donors, and it tracked circulating CD8+ T-cell counts.

CDR3 length: 16 residues. Between the trimmed V and J ends, which lost 4 bases and 8 bases, there was a span of 20 bases. Germline CDR1 reads MGHRA; CDR2 reads YSYEKL. The source is a human donor with chronic lymphocytic leukemia. The rearrangement joins TRBV4-1 to TRBJ1-4; the D gene is possibly TRBD1 (5 bases). The specimen comprised PBMCs, sampled at disease progression, from a patient treated with ibrutinib. For the CDR3, the DNA is TGCGCCAGCAGCCGTCTACCGGGCCGCGCAGGGGAAAAACTGTTTTTT. Residues: CASSRLPGRAGEKLFF.